Shown below are 14 T cell receptor beta chains from a single sample sequenced in a study of CD8+CD57+ T cells in acquired aplastic anemia. All sequencing subjects had displayed CD8+CD57+ cell expansion on flow cytometry. Template material for TCR beta VDJ and CDR3 profiling consisted of genomic DNA. TCRdb ran MiXCR on the reads and lists one entry per CDR3 protein. The sample lists about 150,000 distinct CDR3 sequences; less than 50% were seen once. Specimen: sorted CD4+, CD8+, or CD8+CD57+ T cells (not recorded which) from PBMCs. These receptors originate from a human donor with aplastic anemia.

This clonotype is medium-sized (0.01 to 0.1%). J is TRBJ2-7 and V is TRBV10-3; D may be TRBD1 or TRBD2 (5 bases each). CDR1 and CDR2 from the germline V gene are ENHRY and SYGVKD. V was cut by 6 bases and J by 1 base, with 13 bases left in between. The CDR3 runs 14 residues. The CDR3 nucleotides are TGTGCCATCAGCTCCGGGACGGCATCCTACGAGCAGTACGTC. Its translation: CAISSGTASYEQYV.

The V gene is TRBV24-1, the J gene TRBJ2-7; TRBD1 aligns across 8 bases. CDR1 and CDR2 (germline): KGHDR, SFDVKD. The CDR3 contains 14 residues. V lost 3 bases to trimming and J lost 3 bases; unmatched junction nucleotides: 3. CDR3 residues: CATSDPGTGYEQYF. The CDR3 bases are TGTGCCACCAGTGATCCCGGGACAGGCTACGAGCAGTACTTC.

This clonotype was found a few times. The J gene is TRBJ1-2, the V gene TRBV7-2; D may be TRBD1 (5 bases). V was trimmed by 0 bases and J by 6 bases, leaving 11 bases between them. Germline CDR1 and CDR2: SGHTA and FQGNSA. This CDR3 is 14 amino acids long. The CDR3 spells CASSLARGVNGYTF. The CDR3 nucleotides are TGTGCCAGCAGCTTAGCGCGGGGGGTTAATGGCTACACCTTC.

The chain links TRBV29-1 to TRBJ2-3; the D gene is possibly TRBD2 (6 bases). This CDR3 contains 13 residues. V was cut by 4 bases and J by 3 bases, with 11 bases left in between. Germline CDR1 and CDR2: SQVTM and ANQGSEA. DNA of the CDR3: TGCAGCGTTGTCGGGGGAGTTACAGATACGCAGTATTTT. Translation: CSVVGGVTDTQYF.

V gene TRBV10-3 combines with J gene TRBJ1-1; TRBD1 matches at 7 bases. The CDR3 extends over 13 amino acids. Germline CDR1 is ENHRY and CDR2 is SYGVKD. The V segment lost 11 bases and the J segment 1 base; nucleotides outside the gene matches: 7. CDR3 bases: TGTGCCGGTTCGGGACAGTCGAACACTGAAGCTTTCTTT. Translated, it gives CAGSGQSNTEAFF.

This chain links TRBV10-3 with TRBJ1-5, with TRBD1 as a possible D gene (5 bases). The ends were cut back, 3 bases at V and 3 bases at J, with 12 bases in the middle. CDR1 and CDR2 (germline): ENHRY, SYGVKD. The CDR3 covers 15 residues. In DNA, the CDR3 is TGTGCCATCAGTGACGTCCAGGGCGTCAATCAGCCCCAGCATTTT. Its translation is CAISDVQGVNQPQHF.

The rearrangement links TRBV19 to TRBJ2-7, with D maybe TRBD2 (6 bases). Trimming removed 5 bases from V and 2 bases from J, with 16 bases in between. The germline CDR1 and CDR2 sequences are LNHDA and SQIVND (reference sequence). The length of the CDR3 is 15 residues. The CDR3 sequence is CASSGFGGSTYEQYF. The DNA of the CDR3 is TGTGCCAGTAGTGGGTTCGGAGGGAGTACCTACGAGCAGTACTTC. Complete variable domain (other parts from reference TRBV19 and TRBJ2-7): DGGITQSPKYLFRKEGQNVTLSCEQNLNHDAMYWYRQDPGQGLRLIYYSQIVNDFQKGDIAEGYSVSREKKESFPLTVTSAQKNPTAFYLCASSGFGGSTYEQYFGPGTRLTVT.

This chain uses TRBV7-2 with TRBJ2-5; D may be TRBD1 (6 bases). V shed 5 bases and J shed 2 bases, with 9 bases lying between them. The CDR3 has 13 amino acids. The germline CDR1 and CDR2 sequences are SGHTA and FQGNSA. The CDR3 region is CASSRGQQETQYF. CDR3 in DNA: TGTGCCAGCAGCCGCGGACAGCAAGAGACCCAGTACTTC.

V and J are TRBV29-1 and TRBJ1-1, with a weak D call TRBD1 (5 bases). This CDR3 contains 13 residues. Germline CDR1 is SQVTM and CDR2 is ANQGSEA. Trimming took off 8 bases at V and 4 bases at J, with 17 bases between the two ends. CDR3 DNA sequence: TGCAGCTTTGGGGGGGGATCGGGCACTGAAGCTTTCTTT. Protein sequence: CSFGGGSGTEAFF.

The gene calls are TRBV24-1 and TRBJ2-5; no firm D call. Per germline, CDR1 KGHDR and CDR2 SFDVKD. This CDR3 has 14 residues. The V gene lost 0 bases and the J gene lost 1 base, with 5 bases spanning the gap. The CDR3 region is CATSDLAPQETQYF. The CDR3, as DNA: TGTGCCACCAGTGATTTGGCCCCCCAAGAGACCCAGTACTTC.

Concerning this clonotype itself: A much larger clone differs from this one at a single base, so this may be a read error. J is TRBJ2-1 and V is TRBV5-1, with TRBD2 matching 8 bases. The V gene end was trimmed by 4 bases and the J gene end by 7 bases; junction bases not matched to a gene: 7. The CDR3 is 14 residues long. Germline V lookup: CDR1 SGHRS, CDR2 YFSETQ. The CDR3 reads CASSAGTSNNEQFF. CDR3 nucleotide sequence: TGCGCCAGCAGCGCCGGGACTAGTAATAATGAGCAGTTCTTC.

By share, this clonotype ranks as medium-sized (0.01 to 0.1%). V gene TRBV15 combines with J gene TRBJ1-2; no reliable D call. Germline CDR1 reads LNHNV; CDR2 reads YYDKDF (reference sequence). CDR3 size: 13 residues. V was clipped by 5 bases and J by 1 base, with 8 bases between them. Here the CDR3 reads CATSSGDNYGYTF. CDR3 sequence (DNA): TGTGCCACCAGCTCCGGAGATAACTATGGCTACACCTTC.

This clonotype was counted at least ten times. J is TRBJ1-1 and V is TRBV4-3; no definite D call. Per the germline V gene, CDR1 is LGHNA and CDR2 is YSLEER. CDR3 length equals 13 residues. The V end lost 0 bases, the J end lost 8 bases, and 10 bases lay between the germline ends. CDR3 in DNA: TGCGCCAGCAGCCAAGATCTGTTAAGGGAAGCTTTCTTT. Its protein is CASSQDLLREAFF.

This clonotype was found many times. This sequence joins TRBV19 and TRBJ2-6; D is undetermined. The CDR3 has 15 amino acids. Deletions cut 4 bases from V and 4 bases from J, with 11 bases between. In germline, CDR1 is LNHDA, CDR2 SQIVND (reference sequence). For the CDR3, the DNA is TGTGCCAGTAGTACGACCCCATCCGGGGCCAACGTCCTGACTTTC. Its protein is CASSTTPSGANVLTF.